The 27 T cell receptor beta chains below come from one sample, sequenced in a study of vaccination effects on CD4 cells after COVID-19. The assay was immunoSEQ multiplex PCR, and TCRdb's table has in-frame clones only and misses some. The sample shows about 68,000 clones, about four fifths of them seen only once. ViraFEST used viral peptide pools to expand antigen-specific CD4+ T cells before sequencing. Having been cultured for less than 13 days, the cells underwent CD4+ T cell isolation. Vaccine recipients, nucleocapsid antibody negative, had no prior SARS-CoV-2 infection. No antigens are known for them. Sample: CD4+ T cells from PBMCs cultured with SARS-CoV-2 spike peptides, taken before COVID-19 vaccination. The receptor source for this set is a human donor who received a COVID-19 vaccine.

A few counts support this clone. The V gene is TRBV28, the J gene TRBJ2-3; 9 nucleotides agree with TRBD2. From germline, CDR1 is MDHEN and CDR2 SYDVKM. The CDR3 has 12 amino acids. The junction had 3 bases not matched to a gene; V was cut back by 4 bases and J by 10 bases. The CDR3 is CASSSGLAAQYF. CDR3 in DNA: TGTGCCAGCAGTTCGGGACTAGCCGCGCAGTATTTT. The full variable domain, with the rest looked up from reference TRBV28 and TRBJ2-3, is DVKVTQSSRYLVKRTGEKVFLECVQDMDHENMFWYRQDPGLGLRLIYFSYDVKMKEKGDIPEGYSVSREKKERFSLILESASTNQTSMYLCASSSGLAAQYFGPGTRLTVL.

V usage is TRBV18 and J usage is TRBJ2-6, with D possibly TRBD1 on 6 matching bases. CDR1 is KGHSH, CDR2 LQKENI, per germline. The V and J ends lost 3 bases and 0 bases respectively, with 15 bases between them. The CDR3 sequence is 18 residues long. This chain's CDR3 is CASSPDRQGTSGANVLTF. The CDR3 DNA reads TGTGCCAGCTCACCGGATCGGCAGGGGACCTCTGGGGCCAACGTCCTGACTTTC.

This chain links TRBV6-6 with TRBJ2-1; TRBD2 might be the D (5 bases). Germline V lookup: CDR1 MNHNY, CDR2 SVGAGI (reference sequence). V lost 1 base and J lost 4, with 11 bases in between. The CDR3 is 15 amino acids. The CDR3 here is CASSYLEVGYNEQFF. Here the CDR3 DNA reads TGTGCCAGCAGTTACTTGGAGGTCGGGTACAATGAGCAGTTCTTC.

This chain links TRBV4-3 with TRBJ1-5; 10 bases are a match to TRBD1. The germline gives CDR1 LGHNA, CDR2 YSLEER. The CDR3 is made up of 17 amino acids. J lost 7 bases, V lost 0 bases, and 9 bases had no gene match. CDR3 nucleotide sequence: TGCGCCAGCAGCCAAGATAGGATTAGACAGGGGGCCCAGCCCCAGCATTTT. This encodes CASSQDRIRQGAQPQHF.

The chain links TRBV6-6 to TRBJ1-1; D ambiguous. This CDR3 comprises 13 residues. V lost 2 bases and J lost 2, with 6 bases in between. Germline V gene sequence: CDR1 MNHNY, CDR2 SVGAGI (reference sequence). This CDR3 reads CASSYTSNTEAFF. The CDR3, as DNA: TGTGCCAGCAGTTACACGAGTAACACTGAAGCTTTCTTT.

The chain couples TRBV12-5 to TRBJ1-1; no reliable D call. Trimming cost V 9 bases and J 1 base, with 15 bases left between them. This CDR3 contains 14 residues. The germline V gene has CDR1 LGHNT and CDR2 FRNRAP. CDR3 region: CASRDYFRNTEAFF. The CDR3 region has the DNA TGTGCTAGCAGAGACTATTTTAGGAACACTGAAGCTTTCTTT.

This chain links TRBV5-1 with TRBJ2-3; D possibly matches TRBD1 or TRBD2 (5 bases each). CDR1 is SGHRS, CDR2 YFSETQ, per germline. V was clipped by 4 bases and J by 0 bases, with 9 bases between them. The CDR3 extends over 14 amino acids. CDR3 region: CASSKGDSTDTQYF. CDR3 DNA: TGCGCCAGCAGCAAAGGGGACAGCACAGATACGCAGTATTTT. Supplemented by reference TRBV5-1 and TRBJ2-3, the full variable domain reads KAGVTQTPRYLIKTRGQQVTLSCSPISGHRSVSWYQQTPGQGLQFLFEYFSETQRNKGNFPGRFSGRQFSNSRSEMNVSTLELGDSALYLCASSKGDSTDTQYFGPGTRLTVL.

The chain recombines TRBV21-1 with TRBJ1-2. TRBV21-1 is an annotated pseudogene. The CDR3 is 10 amino acids. CDR3 bases: TGTGCCAGCGCCAGCCAGGGCTACACCTTC. Its translation: CASASQGYTF.

This chain links TRBV15 with TRBJ2-2, with a weak D call TRBD2 (6 bases). This CDR3 region has 14 residues. Germline CDR1 LNHNV, CDR2 YYDKDF (reference sequence). Trimming removed 8 bases from V and 0 bases from J, with 10 bases in between. This chain's CDR3 is CATGGEANTGELFF. CDR3 sequence (DNA): TGTGCCACCGGTGGGGAGGCGAACACCGGGGAGCTGTTTTTT.

J is TRBJ1-1 and V is TRBV9; the D is unclear. There are 15 residues in the CDR3. Germline lookup yields CDR1 SGDLS and CDR2 YYNGEE. The ends were cut back, 4 bases at V and 4 bases at J, with 17 bases in the middle. The CDR3 nucleotides read TGTGCCAGCAGCCCCATTATCGGGGTTGGCACTGAAGCTTTCTTT. Its protein product is CASSPIIGVGTEAFF.

V gene TRBV12-3 or TRBV12-4 combines with J gene TRBJ2-2; maybe TRBD1 (5 bases). The ends were cut back, 7 bases at V and 6 bases at J, with 12 bases in the middle. This CDR3 region has 13 residues. Here the CDR3 reads CASNLQGSGELFF. Written as DNA, the CDR3 is TGTGCCAGCAACCTTCAGGGTTCCGGGGAGCTGTTTTTT.

V gene TRBV5-1 combines with J gene TRBJ2-2; D not resolved. Germline CDR1 and CDR2: SGHRS and YFSETQ. V was clipped by 4 bases and J by 2 bases, with 6 bases between them. This CDR3 is 13 amino acids long. CDR3 in amino acids: CASSLDNTGELFF. In DNA, the CDR3 is TGCGCCAGCAGCCTAGATAACACCGGGGAGCTGTTTTTT.

The genes are TRBV2 and TRBJ1-4; no clear D gene. The CDR3 extends over 16 amino acids. V was trimmed by 4 bases and J by 2 bases, leaving 14 bases between them. Germline loops: CDR1 SNHLY, CDR2 FYNNEI. Here the CDR3 DNA reads TGTGCCAGCAGTGGGGCCCCGGGGAGGACTAATGAAAAACTGTTTTTT. This gives the protein CASSGAPGRTNEKLFF.

This clone has just a few counts. V and J are TRBV6-2 or TRBV6-3 and TRBJ2-3; TRBD1 or TRBD2 may be the D gene (6 bases each). The germline V gene encodes CDR1 MNHEY and CDR2 SVGEGT. The CDR3 has 16 amino acids. Between the trimmed V and J ends, which lost 3 bases and 5 bases, there was a span of 18 bases. CDR3 residues: CASSYKGGRGRDTQYF. The CDR3 nucleotides are TGTGCCAGCAGTTATAAGGGGGGACGTGGGAGAGATACGCAGTATTTT.

The chain recombines TRBV30 with TRBJ1-3; no clear D gene. The germline V gene encodes CDR1 GTSNPN and CDR2 SVGIG (reference sequence). V was trimmed by 1 base and J by 0 bases, leaving 10 bases between them. The CDR3 consists of 15 residues. For the CDR3, the DNA is TGTGCCTGGAGTGCCACACGTCACTCTGGAAACACCATATATTTT. Its protein product is CAWSATRHSGNTIYF.

The chain uses TRBV7-6 and TRBJ2-2; the match to TRBD1 covers 7 bases. V shed 1 base, J shed 6 bases, and the junction held 8 bases outside the gene matches. CDR3 length: 16 residues. The V gene's germline CDR1 is SGHVS and CDR2 FNYEAQ. CDR3 amino acids: CASSLVIQGDPGELFF. In DNA form, the CDR3 reads TGTGCCAGCAGCTTAGTGATTCAGGGGGATCCCGGGGAGCTGTTTTTT.

The J gene is TRBJ2-4, the V gene TRBV6-2 or TRBV6-3; D is ambiguous. From germline, CDR1 is MNHEY and CDR2 SVGEGT. V lost 5 bases, J lost 0 bases, and 14 bases lay in between. There are 16 residues in the CDR3. The CDR3 DNA reads TGTGCCAGCAGTCCGTCCGTCGGCGTAGCCAAAAACATTCAGTACTTC. Translating it yields CASSPSVGVAKNIQYF.

The V gene is TRBV9, the J gene TRBJ1-1; D is undetermined. There are 19 residues in the CDR3. Germline CDR1 SGDLS, CDR2 YYNGEE. Trimming removed 4 bases from V and 4 bases from J, with 29 bases in between. The CDR3 region is CASSPTDGDGSAPSTEAFF. CDR3 sequence (DNA): TGTGCCAGCAGCCCGACGGATGGGGATGGATCCGCTCCCAGCACTGAAGCTTTCTTT.

The CDR3 DNA follows: TGTGCCAGCTCTCCGCCAGGGGTAAAGGCCGGGGAGCTGTTTTTT. Its protein product is CASSPPGVKAGELFF. This rearrangement joins TRBV18 to TRBJ2-2; tentative D call: TRBD1 (6 bases). V lost 6 bases, J lost 6 bases, and 17 bases lay in between. Per germline, CDR1 KGHSH and CDR2 LQKENI. This CDR3 comprises 15 residues.

This chain links TRBV19 with TRBJ2-3; 8 bases are a match to TRBD1. After removal of 7 bases from V and 0 bases from J, the junction contained 3 bases not matched to a gene. Germline assignment: CDR1 LNHDA and CDR2 SQIVND (reference sequence). The CDR3 length is 14 residues. Here the CDR3 reads CASNDRGSTDTQYF. The CDR3 DNA reads TGTGCCAGTAACGACAGGGGAAGCACAGATACGCAGTATTTT.

This clone was counted once. The chain uses TRBV6-5 and TRBJ2-5; maybe TRBD2 (6 bases). The germline V gene has CDR1 MNHEY and CDR2 SVGAGI. This CDR3 has 13 residues. Trimming shortened V by 8 bases and J by 4 bases, and 14 bases separated the two germline ends. The CDR3 DNA reads as TGTGCCAGCCGGGGGAATGGGGCAGAGACCCAGTACTTC. Translated, it gives CASRGNGAETQYF.

The chain is built from TRBV25-1 and TRBJ1-1, with 10 bases aligning to TRBD1. The germline CDR1 and CDR2 sequences are MGHDK and SYGVNS. The CDR3 has 15 amino acids. The V and J ends lost 4 bases and 5 bases, in that order; junction bases with no gene match: 7. The CDR3 DNA reads as TGTGCCAGCAGTGCGGGGACAGGGGTTGATACTGAAGCTTTCTTT. Protein: CASSAGTGVDTEAFF.

V and J are TRBV7-2 and TRBJ1-3; D is unresolved. The germline V gene encodes CDR1 SGHTA and CDR2 FQGNSA. The CDR3 extends over 16 amino acids. Trimming cost V 5 bases and J 4 bases, with 18 bases left between them. The CDR3 DNA sequence: TGTGCCAGCAGCCCCGACCGATGGGTCGCCGGAAACACCATATATTTT. This translates into CASSPDRWVAGNTIYF. Full variable domain (outside the CDR3, taken from reference TRBV7-2 and TRBJ1-3): GAGVSQSPSNKVTEKGKDVELRCDPISGHTALYWYRQSLGQGLEFLIYFQGNSAPDKSGLPSDRFSAERTGGSVSTLTIQRTQQEDSAVYLCASSPDRWVAGNTIYFGEGSWLTVV.

The gene calls are TRBV5-1 and TRBJ1-2; 7 bases align to TRBD1. This CDR3 region has 16 residues. V lost 4 bases to trimming and J lost 4 bases; unmatched junction nucleotides: 13. Germline loops: CDR1 SGHRS, CDR2 YFSETQ. The CDR3 reads CASSPDSRGGRYGYTF. In DNA form, the CDR3 reads TGCGCCAGCAGCCCAGACTCCAGAGGGGGCCGCTATGGCTACACCTTC.

This chain links TRBV5-1 with TRBJ1-4; TRBD1 matches 8 bases. CDR3 size: 17 residues. Germline assignment: CDR1 SGHRS and CDR2 YFSETQ. Unmatched junction bases numbered 8, after V lost 1 base and J lost 3 bases. CDR3 sequence: CASSLWAQGAPNEKLFF. CDR3 coding DNA: TGCGCCAGCAGCTTGTGGGCCCAGGGGGCCCCTAATGAAAAACTGTTTTTT.

The chain links TRBV5-1 to TRBJ1-6, with TRBD1 identical over 9 bases. CDR3 length: 15 residues. V lost 0 bases and J lost 10; bases outside the gene matches: 5. Germline V gene data show CDR1 as SGHRS and CDR2 as YFSETQ. CDR3 protein: CASSLAGTGYSPLHF. The DNA for the CDR3 is TGCGCCAGCAGCTTGGCCGGGACAGGGTACTCACCCCTCCACTTT.

This clone was observed a handful of times. The V call is TRBV5-1, the J call TRBJ2-5, with D tentatively TRBD2 (7 bases). Per germline, CDR1 SGHRS and CDR2 YFSETQ. CDR3 length equals 16 residues. V lost 4 bases and J 3 bases, leaving 19 bases between the germline ends. The CDR3 coding sequence is TGCGCCAGCAGCCTGGGGGGGATATCAGGGGAAGAGACCCAGTACTTC. Translated, it gives CASSLGGISGEETQYF. Full variable domain (missing parts from reference TRBV5-1 and TRBJ2-5): KAGVTQTPRYLIKTRGQQVTLSCSPISGHRSVSWYQQTPGQGLQFLFEYFSETQRNKGNFPGRFSGRQFSNSRSEMNVSTLELGDSALYLCASSLGGISGEETQYFGPGTRLLVL.